Listed here are 11 T cell receptor beta chains from one sample, sequenced in a study of T-cell reconstitution after alpha-beta-depleted transplantation in children. Construction of the TCRbeta library involved unique molecular identifiers. From the PCR reads, TCRdb called clonotypes with MiXCR, one entry per CDR3 protein. The table lists over 150,000 distinct CDR3 sequences, 11% of them singletons. The sample in question was PBMCs, obtained before TCRalphabeta/CD19-depleted stem cell transplant. These receptors all come from a boy younger than 10 with acute myeloid leukemia, due to receive a stem cell transplant.

This clonotype was detected ten times or more. V usage is TRBV3-1 and J usage is TRBJ2-3, with D maybe TRBD1 (6 bases). CDR1 is LGHDT and CDR2 is YNNKEL in the germline V gene (reference sequence). Deletions cut 2 bases from V and 0 bases from J, with 6 bases between. CDR3 length equals 14 residues. The CDR3 DNA reads as TGTGCCAGCAGCCAAAGGGGGAGCACAGATACGCAGTATTTT. Translated: CASSQRGSTDTQYF.

This clonotype has ten or more counts. The V call is TRBV6-2 or TRBV6-3, the J call TRBJ2-7; 8 bases match TRBD1. This CDR3 is built from 15 residues. V was clipped by 5 bases and J by 3 bases; unmatched bases: 9. Germline V CDR1 and CDR2: MNHEY, SVGEGT. CDR3 in DNA: TGTGCCAGCAGTCCCGGGACAGGTTACAGCTACGAGCAGTACGTC. Its protein is CASSPGTGYSYEQYV.

This clonotype was counted many times. The chain joins TRBV2 to TRBJ2-2; TRBD1 matches 7 bases. CDR3 length equals 14 residues. V gave up 6 bases and J gave up 6 bases; unmatched junction bases: 7. Germline-derived CDR1 and CDR2 are SNHLY and FYNNEI. CDR3 coding DNA: TGTGCCAGCAGGAGACAGGGCTTAGCCGGGGAGCTGTTTTTT. The encoded protein is CASRRQGLAGELFF.

This clonotype showed up many times. V is TRBV29-1 and J is TRBJ2-3; D not certain. Trimming removed 0 bases from V and 1 base from J, with 14 bases in between. Germline V CDR1 and CDR2: SQVTM, ANQGSEA. The CDR3 extends over 16 amino acids. CDR3 residues: CSVEDRWGWGTDTQYF. The DNA of the CDR3 is TGCAGCGTTGAAGATCGGTGGGGATGGGGCACAGATACGCAGTATTTT.

At least ten counts were recorded for this clonotype. The chain carries TRBV12-3 or TRBV12-4 and TRBJ2-5; 7 bases align to TRBD2. Losses at the gene ends were 5 bases for V and 9 bases for J; bases not matched to a gene: 3. The CDR3 loop spans 11 amino acids. CDR3 in DNA: TGTGCCAGCAGTCTCGGACTAGCCCAGTACTTC. It yields the protein CASSLGLAQYF.

This clonotype was seen repeatedly, ten times or more. This chain connects TRBV5-1 to TRBJ1-6; TRBD1 is a possible D gene (5 bases). Trimming cost V 4 bases and J 7 bases, with 15 bases left between them. CDR3 size: 15 residues. CDR1 is SGHRS and CDR2 is YFSETQ in the germline V gene. CDR3: CASSEGRVDNSPLHF. CDR3 coding DNA: TGCGCCAGCAGCGAAGGCAGGGTTGACAATTCACCCCTCCACTTT.

In this sample, this clonotype turned up many times. The V call is TRBV12-3 or TRBV12-4, the J call TRBJ1-1; D call uncertain. V was shortened by 7 bases and J by 5 bases, with 8 bases between the two germline ends. The CDR3 consists of 11 residues. This CDR3 reads CASNAGTEAFF. The CDR3 bases are TGTGCCAGCAACGCGGGGACTGAAGCTTTCTTT.

This chain links TRBV6-4 with TRBJ2-1; 11 nucleotides align to TRBD2. The CDR3 totals 15 residues. The V gene end was trimmed by 3 bases and the J gene end by 7 bases; junction bases not matched to a gene: 5. In germline, CDR1 is MRHNA, CDR2 SNTAGT. The CDR3: CASSELAGEGNEQFF. CDR3 in DNA: TGTGCCAGCAGTGAACTAGCGGGAGAAGGGAATGAGCAGTTCTTC.

This clonotype has a count of ten or more. The V call is TRBV14, the J call TRBJ1-1, with D hard to call. Trimming shortened V by 4 bases and J by 1 base, and 13 bases separated the two germline ends. This CDR3 is 15 amino acids long. Per germline, CDR1 SGHDN and CDR2 FVKESK. DNA for the CDR3: TGTGCCAGCAGCCTACCCGGCGGATCGAACACTGAAGCTTTCTTT. Protein: CASSLPGGSNTEAFF.

With regard to this clonotype: This could be a read error, since a much larger clone is one nucleotide away. V gene TRBV29-1 combines with J gene TRBJ2-3, with no clear D. The V and J ends lost 6 bases and 0 bases respectively, with 16 bases between them. The germline V gene encodes CDR1 SQVTM and CDR2 ANQGSEA. The length of the CDR3 is 15 residues. The CDR3 sequence is CSVRRGSSSTDTQYF. CDR3 nucleotides: TGCAGCGTCCGCCGAGGCAGCTCTAGCACAGATACGCAGTATTTT.

There are many counts of this clonotype. The chain links TRBV28 to TRBJ2-1, with 12 bases lining up with TRBD2. The CDR3 is made up of 19 amino acids. Germline V lookup: CDR1 MDHEN, CDR2 SYDVKM. V was pared by 4 bases and J by 7 bases, with 17 bases of the junction left unmatched. The CDR3 is CASSSPIIKTSGSQNEQFF. CDR3 DNA sequence: TGTGCCAGCAGTTCGCCAATTATAAAGACTAGCGGGAGTCAAAATGAGCAGTTCTTC.